This section outlines one T cell receptor beta chain sequence together with its context. Its target is unknown. The source of the sample is a study of T cell responses to AZD1222 COVID-19 vaccine. The CDR3 covers 14 residues. V was shortened by 2 bases and J by 4 bases, with 11 bases between the two germline ends. The germline V gene encodes CDR1 MNHEY and CDR2 SMNVEV (reference sequence). Findings of the study overall: Spike-specific TCR repertoires showed rising breadth and depth after two AZD1222 doses. Regions 160-218 and 743-854 dominated among vaccine-associated CD4 TCRs spanning spike. Only 5 or 6 individuals given AZD1222 were seropositive at baseline.

Clones were read by immunoSEQ multiplex PCR, and TCRdb kept only the in-frame ones, dropping some. Of hundreds of thousands of clones listed, 85% to 95% are singletons. The receptor was derived from an adult in good health. The starting material was peripheral blood, obtained on day 0 of MenACWY control vaccination. The chain links TRBV27 to TRBJ1-1; no clear D gene. The CDR3 region is CASSLMGGPTEAFF. The CDR3 DNA reads as TGTGCCAGCAGTTTAATGGGTGGCCCCACTGAAGCTTTCTTT.